This T cell receptor (beta chain) came from a study of blood T cell repertoires in COVID-19. The germline gives CDR1 WSHSY, CDR2 SAAADI. The CDR3 is made up of 16 amino acids. V lost 4 bases, J lost 4 bases, and 8 bases stayed unmatched. Clones were read by immunoSEQ multiplex PCR, and TCRdb kept only the in-frame ones, dropping some. The table shows some 71,000 clones, with about nine tenths occurring only once. The chain links TRBV10-2 to TRBJ2-1; 9 positions match TRBD1. This TCR came from a woman in her late teens or twenties with acute or convalescent COVID-19. Sequences were obtained from peripheral blood. In DNA form, the CDR3 reads TGCGCCAGCAGTGTTCACCGGGGACAGGGTTACAATGAGCAGTTCTTC. Protein product: CASSVHRGQGYNEQFF.